One and the same sample provided the 28 T cell receptor beta chains below, sequenced in a study of control samples from healthy donors and cancer patients. Data came from immunoSEQ multiplex PCR; TCRdb stores just in-frame clones and leaves some out. Among roughly 200,000 clones listed, just under 95% were seen once. Sequenced input: blood. The receptor set was obtained from a man younger than 35 in good health.

The chain recombines TRBV18 with TRBJ2-3, with a tentative D call TRBD1 (6 bases). Germline-derived CDR1 and CDR2 are KGHSH and LQKENI. V was cut by 3 bases and J by 0 bases, with 13 bases left in between. The CDR3 length is 16 residues. This chain's CDR3 is CASSPVSGQSTDTQYF. The DNA of the CDR3 is TGTGCCAGCTCACCTGTCAGCGGACAGAGCACAGATACGCAGTATTTT.

The chain has TRBV5-6 and TRBJ1-4; 7 nucleotides agree with TRBD1. In germline, CDR1 is SGHDT, CDR2 YYEEEE. The CDR3 covers 15 residues. V lost 0 bases, J lost 8 bases, and 7 bases stayed unmatched. Written as DNA, the CDR3 is TGTGCCAGCAGCTTGGCCGGGGACAGCCTAGAAAAACTGTTTTTT. It encodes CASSLAGDSLEKLFF. Full variable domain (rest looked up from reference TRBV5-6 and TRBJ1-4): DAGVTQSPTHLIKTRGQQVTLRCSPKSGHDTVSWYQQALGQGPQFIFQYYEEEERQRGNFPDRFSGHQFPNYSSELNVNALLLGDSALYLCASSLAGDSLEKLFFGSGTQLSVL.

The genes are TRBV7-9 and TRBJ1-4; perhaps TRBD1 as D (6 bases). The V gene lost 5 bases and the J gene lost 3 bases, with 16 bases spanning the gap. The CDR3 contains 16 residues. Looked up from germline, CDR1 is SEHNR and CDR2 is FQNEAQ (reference sequence). The CDR3 protein is CASSEQGWGANEKLFF. The CDR3 bases are TGTGCCAGCAGCGAACAGGGTTGGGGAGCTAATGAAAAACTGTTTTTT.

The chain uses TRBV30 and TRBJ1-1; D uncertain. CDR1 GTSNPN and CDR2 SVGIG come from the germline V gene (reference sequence). The CDR3 runs to 13 residues. Trimming took off 4 bases at V and 0 bases at J, with 9 bases between the two ends. The DNA of the CDR3 is TGTGCCTGGACCCTGCTCATGAACACTGAAGCTTTCTTT. Residues: CAWTLLMNTEAFF.

The V and J genes are TRBV30 and TRBJ2-3; 12 bases are shared with TRBD1. V shed 3 bases and J 5 bases; nucleotides not matched to a gene: 6. Germline V lookup: CDR1 GTSNPN, CDR2 SVGIG (reference sequence). The CDR3 runs 15 residues. CDR3 sequence (DNA): TGTGCCTGGAGCCACGGGACAGGGGGCTTAGATACGCAGTATTTT. Translated: CAWSHGTGGLDTQYF.

The chain has TRBV4-1 and TRBJ2-1; 7 nucleotides agree with TRBD2. This CDR3 has 19 amino acids. CDR1 MGHRA and CDR2 YSYEKL come from the germline V gene. V lost 4 bases and J lost 0; bases outside the gene matches: 15. CDR3 sequence (DNA): TGCGCCAGCAGCCCTGAATGGGCGGGGGTGCTGAGCTCCTACAATGAGCAGTTCTTC. This encodes CASSPEWAGVLSSYNEQFF.

The chain links TRBV2 to TRBJ2-3; D is uncertain. This CDR3 contains 12 residues. Between the trimmed V and J ends, which lost 7 bases and 0 bases, there was a span of 5 bases. Germline CDR1 reads SNHLY; CDR2 reads FYNNEI. This CDR3 reads CASKGSTDTQYF. The CDR3, as DNA: TGTGCCAGCAAGGGTAGCACAGATACGCAGTATTTT.

The chain's CDR3 is CASSSNNNEQFF. DNA of the CDR3: TGTGCCAGCAGCTCCAACAACAATGAGCAGTTCTTC. This sequence joins TRBV5-4 and TRBJ2-1; D gene ambiguous. CDR1 SGHNT and CDR2 YYREEE come from the germline V gene (reference sequence). Trimming stripped 3 bases from V and 5 bases from J, with 6 bases between. The CDR3 contains 12 residues.

The chain links TRBV7-3 to TRBJ2-1; 8 bases are shared with TRBD2. Germline V gene sequence: CDR1 SGHTA, CDR2 FQGTGA. V gave up 2 bases and J gave up 8 bases; unmatched junction bases: 8. This CDR3 region has 15 residues. As DNA, the CDR3 is TGTGCCAGCAGCTTAGGGGTTAGCGGGGCCGATGAGCAGTTCTTC. It translates to CASSLGVSGADEQFF.

J is TRBJ1-3 and V is TRBV29-1, with D uncertain. The V gene lost 5 bases and the J gene lost 1 base, with 12 bases spanning the gap. This CDR3 is built from 14 residues. The V gene's germline CDR1 is SQVTM and CDR2 ANQGSEA. This CDR3 is CSVPAGSSGNTIYF. As DNA, the CDR3 is TGCAGCGTTCCGGCAGGTTCTTCTGGAAACACCATATATTTT.

The genes are TRBV5-1 and TRBJ2-7; 11 bases fit TRBD1. The germline V gene has CDR1 SGHRS and CDR2 YFSETQ. V was pared by 0 bases and J by 11 bases, with 7 bases of the junction left unmatched. This CDR3 contains 14 residues. The CDR3 spells CASSLDGQGARKYF. For the CDR3, the DNA is TGCGCCAGCAGCTTGGACGGACAGGGGGCGCGGAAGTACTTC.

V and J are TRBV2 and TRBJ1-1; D ambiguous. The CDR3 runs to 15 residues. Per germline, CDR1 SNHLY and CDR2 FYNNEI. Trimming cost V 1 base and J 4 bases, with 13 bases left between them. CDR3 protein: CASSEGRGSGTEAFF. CDR3 in DNA: TGTGCCAGCAGTGAAGGGCGGGGAAGCGGCACTGAAGCTTTCTTT.

The rearrangement uses TRBV12-3 or TRBV12-4 and TRBJ2-1; 10 bases fit TRBD1. The CDR3 is 13 amino acids. V lost 6 bases to trimming and J lost 10 bases; unmatched junction nucleotides: 6. As DNA, the CDR3 is TGTGCCAGCAGCCCGGGACAGGGGTACGAGCAGTTCTTC. Translation gives CASSPGQGYEQFF.

This CDR3 is CASSLVVGGGEARSYNEQFF. CDR3 sequence (DNA): TGCGCCAGCAGCTTGGTTGTTGGGGGCGGGGAGGCCCGCTCCTACAATGAGCAGTTCTTC. J is TRBJ2-1 and V is TRBV5-1; D tentatively reads TRBD1 or TRBD2 (6 bases each). The CDR3 runs 20 residues. V was cut by 0 bases and J by 0 bases, with 22 bases left in between. Germline CDR1 and CDR2: SGHRS and YFSETQ.

V usage is TRBV18 and J usage is TRBJ2-3, with D perhaps TRBD1 (6 bases). This CDR3 region has 17 residues. CDR1 is KGHSH, CDR2 LQKENI, per germline. V lost 4 bases and J lost 2, with 19 bases in between. The CDR3 region has the DNA TGTGCCAGCTCACGCCTCCGAGACAGGTCCCTCACAGATACGCAGTATTTT. Encoded protein: CASSRLRDRSLTDTQYF.

This chain links TRBV14 with TRBJ1-4, with a tentative D call TRBD1 (6 bases). This CDR3 region has 16 residues. The ends were cut back, 0 bases at V and 0 bases at J, with 8 bases in the middle. Germline assignment: CDR1 SGHDN and CDR2 FVKESK. The CDR3, as DNA: TGTGCCAGCAGCCAAGACTCAGGGGCAACTAATGAAAAACTGTTTTTT. It specifies CASSQDSGATNEKLFF.

The V call is TRBV7-9, the J call TRBJ2-6; weak D call: TRBD2 (9 bases). This CDR3 has 19 residues. Germline V CDR1 and CDR2: SEHNR, FQNEAQ (reference sequence). V was cut by 6 bases and J by 3 bases, with 24 bases left in between. The CDR3 DNA reads as TGTGCCAGCAGTACCGACAGGGGTCTAGCGGGAAATGGGGCCAACGTCCTGACTTTC. Translated: CASSTDRGLAGNGANVLTF.

The chain is built from TRBV29-1 and TRBJ2-7, with 10 bases fitting TRBD1. CDR1 is SQVTM, CDR2 ANQGSEA, per germline. The J segment lost 3 bases and the V segment lost 4 bases, leaving 0 bases of the junction unmatched. The CDR3 is 12 amino acids. As DNA, the CDR3 is TGCAGCGTTGGGGACAGGGGCTACGAGCAGTACTTC. As protein: CSVGDRGYEQYF.

This chain uses TRBV2 with TRBJ1-2; D uncertain. CDR1 is SNHLY and CDR2 is FYNNEI in the germline V gene. Trimming pared 3 bases from V and 6 bases from J, leaving 8 bases between. This CDR3 is built from 12 residues. CDR3 nucleotides: TGTGCCAGCAGTGAGGCAGAGGATGGCTACACCTTC. Translation gives CASSEAEDGYTF.

The chain employs TRBV6-6 and TRBJ2-2; D is perhaps TRBD1 or TRBD2 (5 bases each). The ends were cut back, 11 bases at V and 4 bases at J, with 14 bases in the middle. The CDR3 covers 13 residues. The V gene's germline CDR1 is MNHNY and CDR2 SVGAGI (reference sequence). CDR3 DNA sequence: TGTGCCGTACGAGGGGATTTCACCGGGGAGCTGTTTTTT. Its protein product is CAVRGDFTGELFF.

Only one count was recorded for this clone. The chain uses TRBV12-3 or TRBV12-4 and TRBJ2-3; perhaps TRBD1 as D (6 bases). Trimming cost V 6 bases and J 4 bases, with 11 bases left between them. The CDR3 extends over 13 amino acids. The CDR3 is CASSSSGADTQYF. The CDR3 DNA is TGTGCCAGCAGCTCCTCAGGGGCAGATACGCAGTATTTT.

The J gene is TRBJ1-1, the V gene TRBV5-1; a possible D gene is TRBD1 (5 bases). Per the germline V gene, CDR1 is SGHRS and CDR2 is YFSETQ. The V end was cut by 5 bases, the J end by 8 bases, with 16 bases between. There are 13 residues in the CDR3. The CDR3 here is CASSDDYRGEAFF. CDR3 sequence (DNA): TGCGCCAGCAGTGATGACTACCGGGGGGAAGCTTTCTTT.

This clone appeared once. The CDR3 DNA reads as TGTGCCAGCAGGTCCCGGGGAGTCTCCTACGAGCAGTACTTC. Translated, it gives CASRSRGVSYEQYF. The chain couples TRBV28 to TRBJ2-7, with a tentative D call TRBD2 (5 bases). Germline values: CDR1 MDHEN, CDR2 SYDVKM. V lost 6 bases, J lost 0 bases, and 12 bases lay in between. The length of the CDR3 is 14 residues.

J is TRBJ2-7 and V is TRBV13; D may be TRBD2 (5 bases). CDR1 is PRHDT, CDR2 FYEKMQ, per germline (reference sequence). The V and J ends lost 5 bases and 3 bases respectively, with 14 bases between them. This CDR3 contains 14 residues. CDR3 loop: CASSVRGRGYEQYF. The CDR3 DNA is TGTGCCAGCAGCGTAAGAGGACGGGGCTACGAGCAGTACTTC.

The chain carries TRBV27 and TRBJ1-2; D gene uncertain. The CDR3 spans 14 residues. Germline loops: CDR1 MNHEY, CDR2 SMNVEV (reference sequence). Trimming pared 6 bases from V and 6 bases from J, leaving 17 bases between. The CDR3 region has the DNA TGTGCCAGCAGCCGATCTAATAACGTGGATGGCTACACCTTC. Residues: CASSRSNNVDGYTF.

V usage is TRBV5-1 and J usage is TRBJ1-6; D remains ambiguous. Germline CDR1 and CDR2: SGHRS and YFSETQ. There are 16 residues in the CDR3. V lost 0 bases and J lost 0, with 7 bases in between. The CDR3 coding sequence is TGCGCCAGCAGCTTGGGCCCCATCTCCTATAATTCACCCCTCCACTTT. Translating it yields CASSLGPISYNSPLHF.

The chain is built from TRBV30 and TRBJ2-7; D perhaps matches TRBD2 (5 bases). The CDR3 totals 11 residues. CDR1 is GTSNPN and CDR2 is SVGIG in the germline V gene (reference sequence). V shed 7 bases and J shed 2 bases, with 9 bases lying between them. This chain's CDR3 is CAYGLPYEQYF. CDR3 sequence (DNA): TGTGCCTACGGACTGCCCTACGAGCAGTACTTC.

This clone was seen a single time. This rearrangement joins TRBV5-1 to TRBJ2-5, with D perhaps matching TRBD2 (5 bases). Trimming pared 0 bases from V and 3 bases from J, leaving 15 bases between. This CDR3 contains 16 residues. Germline CDR1 is SGHRS and CDR2 is YFSETQ. The CDR3, as DNA: TGCGCCAGCAGCTTGGCCTTTCGGGGAGCTGAAGAGACCCAGTACTTC. Its translation: CASSLAFRGAEETQYF.